A selection of T cell receptor beta chains follows, all from one sample in a study of regulatory T cells in long-lasting Graves disease. Via MiXCR, TCRdb re-called the multiplex PCR reads, giving one row per CDR3 protein. Of 400,000 to 500,000 distinct CDR3 sequences in the sample, 21% are singletons; the top ten hold roughly an eighth. The sample in question was peripheral blood mononuclear cells (PBMCs), obtained when the disease was refractory, from a patient treated with antithyroid drugs. All receptors come from a female donor with Graves disease. CDR3s include the opening cysteine and the closing phenylalanine or tryptophan. A D gene is named only where the DNA matches it firmly. Only part of the rows carry a size: once, few, many, or a class if the clone is expanded.

clone size,J gene,D gene,V gene,CDR3 length,CDR3 protein,CDR3 DNA
many,TRBJ1-1,-,TRBV18,13,CASSPTPATEAFF,TGTGCCAGCTCACCAACACCCGCCACTGAAGCTTTCTTT
-,TRBJ2-3,-,TRBV2,15,CASRVGDIYTDTQYF,TGTGCCAGCAGGGTAGGGGACATCTACACAGATACGCAGTATTTT
many,TRBJ1-5,TRBD1,TRBV20-1,15,CSARPGTGGVGPQHF,TGCAGTGCTAGACCAGGGACAGGGGGAGTTGGGCCCCAGCATTTT
few,TRBJ1-1,-,TRBV19,13,CASTALWNTEAFF,TGTGCCAGTACCGCATTGTGGAACACTGAAGCTTTCTTT
-,TRBJ2-7,TRBD2,TRBV4-2,17,CASSQVIRRGGRNEQYF,TGTGCCAGCAGCCAAGTTATCCGGCGGGGGGGTCGCAACGAGCAGTACTTC
few,TRBJ2-7,TRBD2,TRBV6-5,18,CASSYSGGTSGSSYEQYF,TGTGCCAGCAGTTACTCGGGGGGTACTAGCGGCTCCTCCTACGAGCAGTACTTC
few,TRBJ2-2,TRBD1,TRBV20-1,12,CSARTGGLELFF,TGCAGTGCTAGAACAGGGGGCTTGGAGCTGTTTTTT
few,TRBJ2-7,TRBD2,TRBV2,16,CASSEAERGSSYEQYF,TGTGCCAGCAGTGAAGCTGAGCGGGGGAGCTCCTACGAGCAGTACTTC
many,TRBJ1-1,TRBD1,TRBV20-1,18,CSARGRADPGQGNTEAFF,TGCAGTGCTAGAGGTCGCGCAGATCCGGGACAGGGGAACACTGAAGCTTTCTTT
few,TRBJ2-5,-,TRBV7-7,20,CASSLGPLRGGAGYQETQYF,TGTGCTAGCAGCTTGGGTCCGCTACGAGGGGGCGCGGGGTACCAAGAGACCCAGTACTTC
-,TRBJ2-5,-,TRBV5-6,14,CASSFGNSPETQYF,TGTGCCAGCAGCTTCGGGAACAGCCCAGAGACCCAGTACTTC
many,TRBJ1-1,TRBD1,TRBV19,14,CASSRGQASSEAFF,TGTGCCAGTAGTAGGGGACAGGCGAGCTCTGAAGCTTTCTTT
many,TRBJ1-5,TRBD1,TRBV2,13,CASNPGGGQPQHF,TGTGCCAGCAACCCAGGGGGCGGACAGCCCCAGCATTTT
many,TRBJ2-2,-,TRBV24-1,15,CATSGGDREAGELFF,TGTGCCACCAGTGGGGGCGACAGGGAGGCCGGGGAGCTGTTTTTT
few,TRBJ2-7,-,TRBV6-1,15,CASSEAHGVSYEQYF,TGTGCCAGCAGTGAAGCACACGGAGTCTCCTACGAGCAGTACTTC
many,TRBJ1-1,-,TRBV5-1,14,CASSLAGGGTEAFF,TGTGCCAGCAGCTTGGCCGGGGGGGGAACTGAAGCTTTCTTT
few,TRBJ1-4,TRBD1,TRBV29-1,13,CSVVQGAGEKLFF,TGCAGCGTGGTACAGGGGGCTGGTGAAAAACTGTTTTTT
many,TRBJ2-7,-,TRBV28,14,CASTANIISYEQYF,TGTGCCAGCACCGCGAACATCATCTCCTACGAGCAGTACTTC
-,TRBJ2-2,TRBD2,TRBV6-9,15,CASSYRREGTGELFF,TGTGCCAGCAGTTACCGGCGGGAGGGTACCGGGGAGCTGTTTTTT
many,TRBJ2-7,-,TRBV12-5,13,CAPERVRCDEQYF,TGTGCTCCAGAAAGGGTACGTTGCGACGAGCAGTACTTC
-,TRBJ2-2,TRBD2,TRBV15,17,CATSRLTSGRAIGELFF,TGTGCCACCAGCAGGTTAACTAGCGGGAGGGCTATCGGGGAGCTGTTTTTT
-,TRBJ2-5,-,TRBV30,13,CAWSRDTGETQYF,TGTGCCTGGAGTAGGGACACCGGGGAGACCCAGTACTTC
few,TRBJ2-5,TRBD1,TRBV3-1,14,CASSTGQVLGTQYF,TGTGCCAGCAGCACCGGACAGGTATTGGGGACCCAGTACTTC
many,TRBJ2-7,-,TRBV6-5,13,CASSYAGAYEQYF,TGTGCCAGCAGTTACGCCGGAGCTTACGAGCAGTACTTC
many,TRBJ1-1,TRBD1,TRBV30,13,CACHRTGATEAFF,TGTGCCTGCCATCGGACAGGCGCCACTGAAGCTTTCTTT
many,TRBJ1-2,-,TRBV20-1,14,CSARDPSADYGYTF,TGCAGTGCTAGAGATCCCAGCGCTGACTATGGCTACACCTTC
many,TRBJ2-5,-,TRBV18,15,CASSPPVGGQETQYF,TGTGCCAGCTCACCACCGGTCGGAGGCCAAGAGACCCAGTACTTC
many,TRBJ2-7,TRBD2,TRBV28,16,CASSLVGLGEGYEQYF,TGTGCCAGCAGTTTAGTAGGGCTCGGGGAGGGCTACGAGCAGTACTTC
-,TRBJ2-5,-,TRBV30,14,CAWRRDAIQETQYF,TGTGCCTGGAGGAGGGACGCTATCCAAGAGACCCAGTACTTC
-,TRBJ1-1,-,TRBV19,15,CATSDIIDVNTEAFF,TGTGCCACCTCAGACATAATTGACGTGAACACTGAAGCTTTCTTT
-,TRBJ2-7,TRBD1,TRBV27,16,CASSPLDRGFPYEQYF,TGTGCCAGCAGCCCCCTAGACAGGGGGTTCCCCTACGAGCAGTACTTC
few,TRBJ1-1,-,TRBV2,12,CASRALNTEAFF,TGTGCCAGCAGAGCGTTGAACACTGAAGCTTTCTTT
few,TRBJ2-7,-,TRBV20-1,13,CSASGPRYYEQYF,TGCAGTGCTAGCGGTCCCCGCTACTACGAGCAGTACTTC
many,TRBJ1-2,-,TRBV28,13,CASSLQGGSGYTF,TGTGCCAGCAGTTTACAGGGTGGAAGTGGCTACACCTTC
-,TRBJ2-1,TRBD2,TRBV7-9,18,CASSLVTSGRFGGDEQFF,TGTGCCAGCAGCTTAGTGACTAGCGGGAGGTTCGGGGGCGATGAGCAGTTCTTC
many,TRBJ2-5,TRBD1,TRBV28,14,CKVMGQGAQETQYF,TGCAAAGTTATGGGACAGGGGGCGCAAGAGACCCAGTACTTC
-,TRBJ1-3,-,TRBV20-1,14,CSATPGTAGNTIYF,TGCAGTGCAACACCGGGGACGGCTGGAAACACCATATATTTT
few,TRBJ2-5,-,TRBV7-3,14,CASSQVGGAETQYF,TGTGCCAGCAGCCAAGTGGGGGGGGCCGAGACCCAGTACTTC
few,TRBJ1-1,TRBD1,TRBV20-1,13,CSATRGLATEAFF,TGCAGTGCAACCAGGGGGTTGGCCACTGAAGCTTTCTTT
many,TRBJ1-5,-,TRBV7-9,14,CASSLGEGDQPQHF,TGTGCCAGCAGCTTAGGGGAGGGGGATCAGCCCCAGCATTTT
many,TRBJ2-4,TRBD2,TRBV27,14,CASTSGGSGNIQYF,TGTGCCAGCACCTCTGGCGGGAGCGGGAACATTCAGTACTTC
-,TRBJ2-1,-,TRBV6-1,13,CASSHGIGNEQFF,TGTGCCAGCAGCCACGGGATAGGCAATGAGCAGTTCTTC
few,TRBJ1-2,-,TRBV27,14,CASSRGVDNYGYTF,TGTGCCAGCAGTAGGGGGGTGGATAACTATGGCTACACCTTC
many,TRBJ1-1,-,TRBV12-3/TRBV12-4,14,CASSLAEMNTEAFF,TGTGCCAGCAGTTTAGCCGAGATGAACACTGAAGCTTTCTTT
many,TRBJ2-7,TRBD2,TRBV6-1,15,CASNELAGVGAEQYF,TGTGCCAGCAATGAACTAGCGGGAGTAGGCGCCGAGCAGTACTTC
many,TRBJ1-1,TRBD1,TRBV5-1,14,CASSGGQTNTEAFF,TGCGCCAGCAGCGGGGGACAGACGAACACTGAAGCTTTCTTT